This record covers a single T cell receptor beta chain. This sample was included in a study of blood T cell repertoires in COVID-19. At the level of the study: PBMCs, B-cell-depleted T cells, or T cells were the source of the cDNA or gDNA that made up the material.

The repertoire was sequenced with immunoSEQ multiplex PCR; TCRdb's copy has only in-frame clones and lacks some. The table shows 330,000 or so clones, with more than 85% occurring only once. The receptor's source is a woman aged 25 to 39 who had recovered from COVID-19. Sequenced input: PBMCs or T cells enriched from blood (not recorded which).

This chain's CDR3 is CASSRADYSGNTIYF. CDR3 sequence (DNA): TGTGCCAGTAGTCGGGCAGACTACTCTGGAAACACCATATATTTT. The rearrangement links TRBV19 to TRBJ1-3; D gene uncertain. V was shortened by 5 bases and J by 0 bases, with 11 bases between the two germline ends. The CDR3 loop spans 15 amino acids. CDR1 is LNHDA and CDR2 is SQIVND in the germline V gene (reference sequence).